This T cell receptor (beta chain) was captured in a study of blood T cell repertoires in COVID-19. Across the whole study: Sample material is recorded as cDNA or gDNA derived from T cells, B-cell-depleted T cells, or PBMCs.

The CDR3 contains 13 residues. CDR1 is MDHEN, CDR2 SYDVKM, per germline. Trimming took 3 bases from V and 7 from J; bases not matched to a gene: 3. Generated by immunoSEQ multiplex PCR, the TCRdb table keeps only in-frame clones and is missing some. The sample gives just over 300,000 clones, 85% to 90% of which show up once; roughly 4% is in the top ten. Those enrolled, adults aged about 18 to 89 years, came from about two dozen US areas. Participants had their cohort set by participant-reported clinical history. V is TRBV28 and J is TRBJ1-5; 7 nucleotides match TRBD1. This receptor was taken from a man under 40 who had recovered from COVID-19. Material for sequencing was PBMCs or T cells enriched from blood (not recorded which). The CDR3 region is CASSFNRGQPQHF. CDR3 nucleotide sequence: TGTGCCAGCAGTTTTAACAGGGGCCAGCCCCAGCATTTT.